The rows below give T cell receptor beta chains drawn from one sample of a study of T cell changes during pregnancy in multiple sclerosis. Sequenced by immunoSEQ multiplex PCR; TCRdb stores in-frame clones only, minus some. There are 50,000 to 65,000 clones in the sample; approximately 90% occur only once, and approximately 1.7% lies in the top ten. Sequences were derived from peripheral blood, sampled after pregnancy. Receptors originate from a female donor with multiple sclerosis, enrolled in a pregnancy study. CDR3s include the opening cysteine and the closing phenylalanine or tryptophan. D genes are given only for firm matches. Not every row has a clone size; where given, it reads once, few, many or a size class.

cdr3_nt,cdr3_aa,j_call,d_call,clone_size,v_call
TGTGCCTGGAGTGGGGGAGGGACTGAAGCTTTCTTT,CAWSGGGTEAFF,TRBJ1-1,.,.,TRBV30
TGTGCCAGCAGTGAAAACCTTAGCTCCTACGAGCAGTACTTC,CASSENLSSYEQYF,TRBJ2-7,.,.,TRBV6-1
TGCGCCAGCAGCCCACAAGGCGGGTTCAGCTTCGATCAGCCCCAGCATTTT,CASSPQGGFSFDQPQHF,TRBJ1-5,.,.,TRBV4-1
TGTGCCAGCAGCAAGAGGGTTCGGGGGGTACCCTACAATGAGCAGTTCTTC,CASSKRVRGVPYNEQFF,TRBJ2-1,.,.,TRBV21-1
TGCGCCAGCAGGGGGACAGTGAACACTGAAGCTTTCTTT,CASRGTVNTEAFF,TRBJ1-1,TRBD1,.,TRBV10-1
TGCGCCAGCAGGGGGACACTTAAGAACACTGAAGCTTTCTTT,CASRGTLKNTEAFF,TRBJ1-1,.,few,TRBV4-1
TGTGCCAGCACTACTTGGCGGGGTGGGGACAATCAGCCCCAGCATTTT,CASTTWRGGDNQPQHF,TRBJ1-5,.,.,TRBV28
TGCGCCAGCAGTCAATATCCCCTCGCCGACAGCACCTGTGCAGATACGCAGTATTTT,CASSQYPLADSTCADTQYF,TRBJ2-3,.,.,TRBV23-1
TGTGCCAGCAGCGTAGAGGGGGCTGGGCAGCAGTTCTTC,CASSVEGAGQQFF,TRBJ2-1,TRBD1,.,TRBV9
TGCGCCAGCAGCTTAACTAGCGGGGTAGAGACCCAGTACTTC,CASSLTSGVETQYF,TRBJ2-5,TRBD2,.,TRBV5-1
TGTGCCAGCAGCTTAAAAACTACAGGGACGACCTATAATTCACCCCTCCACTTT,CASSLKTTGTTYNSPLHF,TRBJ1-6,.,.,TRBV7-2
TGTGCCAGCAGTCCAGGGAGGATCCGGTTCGAAAACATTCAGTACTTC,CASSPGRIRFENIQYF,TRBJ2-4,.,.,TRBV6-6
TGTGCCAGCAGCTTACTGGGGCCCGATCAGCCCCAGCATTTT,CASSLLGPDQPQHF,TRBJ1-5,.,.,TRBV7-2
TGTGCCAGCAGTCCCTGGGACAGGGGGAACTATGGCTACACCTTC,CASSPWDRGNYGYTF,TRBJ1-2,TRBD1,.,TRBV6-5
TGTGCCAGTAGTATCTCAGGGAGGGCTAATGAAAAACTGTTTTTT,CASSISGRANEKLFF,TRBJ1-4,.,.,TRBV19
TGTGCCAGCAGCCTCCAGGGGTCCGGCTACGAGCAGTACTTC,CASSLQGSGYEQYF,TRBJ2-7,.,.,TRBV9
TGCGCCAGCAGCCCGAGAATTGTAGCGGGGGGAGCCGGTTTGCAGTACTTC,CASSPRIVAGGAGLQYF,TRBJ2-7,TRBD2,once,TRBV5-1
TGTGCCAGCAGCTCCACAGGGGGCTGGACCGAAGCTTTCTTT,CASSSTGGWTEAFF,TRBJ1-1,TRBD1,.,TRBV7-9
TGTGCCAGCAGTGGGATAAGGGAGAATGGCTACACCTTC,CASSGIRENGYTF,TRBJ1-2,.,few,TRBV2
TGCGCCAGCAGCCAAGCCCCCGGGTCGATCTCTGGGGCCAACGTCCTGACTTTC,CASSQAPGSISGANVLTF,TRBJ2-6,.,.,TRBV4-3
TGTGCCAGCAGCTTATTCGGACAGAACTACGAGCAGTACTTC,CASSLFGQNYEQYF,TRBJ2-7,.,.,TRBV7-9
TGTGCCAGCAGCACCATGACAGGGGGCGCGCCCGAGCAGTTCTTC,CASSTMTGGAPEQFF,TRBJ2-1,TRBD1,.,TRBV7-3
TGTGCCAGCAGTTCCTCACCCGGTCTACCGGGGGGTGAGCAGTTCTTC,CASSSSPGLPGGEQFF,TRBJ2-1,TRBD2,.,TRBV27
TGTGCCAGCAGCGTAGTGTCCTCCGGGGGCTACACCTTC,CASSVVSSGGYTF,TRBJ1-2,.,.,TRBV9
TGTGCCAGCGCAGGGCCCATGAACACTGAAGCTTTCTTT,CASAGPMNTEAFF,TRBJ1-1,.,.,TRBV2
TGTGCCATCAGTGCTGCTAGCGGGGGAGGAGAGACCCAGTACTTC,CAISAASGGGETQYF,TRBJ2-5,TRBD2,.,TRBV10-3
TGTGCCAGTAGACCCTCTCATGGGGTGACAGTTCGTGCTTTCTTT,CASRPSHGVTVRAFF,TRBJ1-1,.,few,TRBV19